What follows are 26 T cell receptor beta chains derived from one specimen sequenced in a study of T cell responses to AZD1222 COVID-19 vaccine. Profiled with immunoSEQ multiplex PCR; TCRdb holds only in-frame clones, not every one. The sample has some 130,000 clones; roughly 86% are singletons. Sequenced here: peripheral blood, sampled 28 days after the second AZD1222 dose. These receptors came from an adult who received the AZD1222 COVID-19 vaccine.

This clone has only one observation. The chain employs TRBV19 and TRBJ1-5, with 7 positions matching TRBD1. The CDR3 is 15 amino acids. V lost 3 bases to trimming and J lost 6 bases; unmatched junction nucleotides: 8. Germline values: CDR1 LNHDA, CDR2 SQIVND (reference sequence). The CDR3 protein is CASSMVAGGSQPQHF. The CDR3 nucleotides are TGTGCCAGTAGTATGGTAGCAGGGGGGTCTCAGCCCCAGCATTTT. Combining the CDR3 with reference TRBV19 and TRBJ1-5 gives the whole variable domain DGGITQSPKYLFRKEGQNVTLSCEQNLNHDAMYWYRQDPGQGLRLIYYSQIVNDFQKGDIAEGYSVSREKKESFPLTVTSAQKNPTAFYLCASSMVAGGSQPQHFGDGTRLSIL.

The chain recombines TRBV29-1 with TRBJ2-5, with TRBD1 matching 7 bases. The trim removed 1 base at V and 7 bases at J, leaving 12 bases unmatched. The CDR3 covers 15 residues. Germline V gene sequence: CDR1 SQVTM, CDR2 ANQGSEA. The CDR3 sequence is CSVEGESTGDVTQYF. DNA of the CDR3: TGCAGCGTTGAAGGTGAAAGTACAGGGGATGTGACCCAGTACTTC. Together with reference TRBV29-1 and TRBJ2-5, the CDR3 gives the full variable domain: SAVISQKPSRDICQRGTSLTIQCQVDSQVTMMFWYRQQPGQSLTLIATANQGSEATYESGFVIDKFPISRPNLTFSTLTVSNMSPEDSSIYLCSVEGESTGDVTQYFGPGTRLLVL.

The chain carries TRBV4-1 and TRBJ1-5, with TRBD1 as a possible D gene (5 bases). CDR1 is MGHRA, CDR2 YSYEKL, per germline. V dropped 0 bases and J dropped 9 bases, with 15 bases sitting between them. This CDR3 is built from 15 residues. The CDR3 region has the DNA TGCGCCAGCAGCCAAGATCTCCCCGGGGGGAGGCCCCAGCATTTT. This translates into CASSQDLPGGRPQHF.

This chain uses TRBV28 with TRBJ2-7; no reliable D call. The CDR3 extends over 15 amino acids. The V end lost 6 bases, the J end lost 0 bases, and 15 bases lay between the germline ends. Germline loops: CDR1 MDHEN, CDR2 SYDVKM. The CDR3 spells CASSPRLPSSYEQYF. Written as DNA, the CDR3 is TGTGCCAGCAGCCCTCGACTTCCAAGCTCCTACGAGCAGTACTTC.

The CDR3: CASTGTGGEQYF. The CDR3 nucleotides are TGCGCCAGTACCGGGACAGGGGGCGAGCAGTACTTC. The chain combines TRBV5-1 with TRBJ2-7; 11 bases are shared with TRBD1. This CDR3 has 12 amino acids. Per the germline V gene, CDR1 is SGHRS and CDR2 is YFSETQ. V dropped 8 bases and J dropped 6; count of bases not matched to a gene: 4.

The genes are TRBV16 and TRBJ1-2; D perhaps matches TRBD1 (5 bases). Trimming stripped 2 bases from V and 6 bases from J, with 13 bases between. The CDR3 spans 14 residues. Germline CDR1 is KGHSY and CDR2 is FQNENV. In nucleotides, the CDR3 is TGTGCCAGCAGCCAAAAAGGGGTCGGAAATGGCTACACCTTC. It specifies CASSQKGVGNGYTF. Using reference TRBV16 and TRBJ1-2 for the parts outside the CDR3, the full variable domain is GEEVAQTPKHLVRGEGQKAKLYCAPIKGHSYVFWYQQVLKNEFKFLISFQNENVFDETGMPKERFSAKCLPNSPCSLEIQATKLEDSAVYFCASSQKGVGNGYTFGSGTRLTVV.

J is TRBJ1-1 and V is TRBV21-1; the table assigns TRBD1, which was not confirmed against the DNA. TRBV21-1 is a pseudogene segment. The CDR3 has 15 residues. CDR3 sequence reads: CASSIRQGENTEAFF. DNA of the CDR3: TGTGCCAGCAGCATCCGACAGGGGGAAAACACTGAAGCTTTCTTT.

The J gene is TRBJ1-5, the V gene TRBV10-3; the D gene is possibly TRBD1 (6 bases). The CDR3 runs 13 residues. Trimming removed 10 bases from V and 4 bases from J, with 14 bases in between. Germline loops: CDR1 ENHRY, CDR2 SYGVKD. CDR3 sequence: CATRGDGNQPQHF. CDR3 sequence (DNA): TGTGCCACCAGGGGAGATGGGAATCAGCCCCAGCATTTT.

The chain employs TRBV3-1 (or the pseudogene TRBV3-2) and TRBJ2-2; the D gene is possibly TRBD1 (6 bases). The CDR3 consists of 14 residues. V shed 1 base and J shed 4 bases, with 7 bases lying between them. CDR1 is LGHDT, CDR2 YNNKEL, per germline (reference sequence). The CDR3 region has the DNA TGTGCCAGCAGCCAAGGGACAGTCACCGGGGAGCTGTTTTTT. Amino acids: CASSQGTVTGELFF.

The rearrangement joins TRBV28 to TRBJ1-1, with D uncertain. Looked up from germline, CDR1 is MDHEN and CDR2 is SYDVKM. The CDR3 is made up of 13 amino acids. V was cut by 3 bases and J by 4 bases, with 9 bases left in between. Here the CDR3 reads CASSLAGVTEAFF. In DNA, the CDR3 is TGTGCCAGCAGTTTGGCCGGGGTCACTGAAGCTTTCTTT.

The table lists this clone with a few counts. The V and J genes are TRBV20-1 and TRBJ2-5, with D maybe TRBD2 (6 bases). CDR3 length: 13 amino acids. V dropped 3 bases and J dropped 0 bases, with 8 bases sitting between them. Germline CDR1 reads DFQATT; CDR2 reads SNEGSKA (reference sequence). CDR3 residues: CSASGTHQETQYF. The CDR3 region has the DNA TGCAGTGCTAGTGGGACTCACCAAGAGACCCAGTACTTC.

This clone was counted once. The gene calls are TRBV30 and TRBJ1-2; maybe TRBD1 (5 bases). V was clipped by 5 bases and J by 3 bases, with 10 bases between them. Germline values: CDR1 GTSNPN, CDR2 SVGIG (reference sequence). The CDR3 covers 12 residues. The CDR3 region is CAWAGGDYGYTF. The DNA of the CDR3 is TGTGCCTGGGCCGGGGGTGACTATGGCTACACCTTC.

J is TRBJ2-3 and V is TRBV27, with D perhaps given as TRBD1 or TRBD2 (6 bases each). The CDR3 totals 16 residues. Germline V gene data show CDR1 as MNHEY and CDR2 as SMNVEV (reference sequence). Trimming pared 5 bases from V and 2 bases from J, leaving 17 bases between. The CDR3 region is CASSGTGTYSTDTQYF. DNA for the CDR3: TGTGCCAGCAGTGGCACAGGGACTTATTCCACAGATACGCAGTATTTT.

The rearrangement joins TRBV14 to TRBJ2-5; TRBD1 aligns across 7 bases. V lost 4 bases to trimming and J lost 5 bases; unmatched junction nucleotides: 10. The length of the CDR3 is 15 residues. Germline CDR1 SGHDN, CDR2 FVKESK. CDR3 sequence reads: CASSLPRTGRETQYF. CDR3 nucleotide sequence: TGTGCCAGCAGCCTCCCGAGGACAGGTCGGGAGACCCAGTACTTC.

The chain employs TRBV5-1 and TRBJ2-1, with D tentatively TRBD1 or TRBD2 (6 bases each). V was clipped by 4 bases and J by 2 bases, with 16 bases between them. CDR1 is SGHRS, CDR2 YFSETQ, per germline. The CDR3 runs to 16 residues. CDR3 DNA: TGCGCCAGCAGCAAGGAGGGGGGTATCACCTACAATGAGCAGTTCTTC. Residues: CASSKEGGITYNEQFF.

The chain employs TRBV10-3 and TRBJ1-1; tentatively, D is TRBD1 (6 bases). Trimming left V 10 bases short and J 4 bases short, with 16 bases between. The length of the CDR3 is 13 residues. CDR1 and CDR2 from the germline V gene are ENHRY and SYGVKD. The DNA of the CDR3 is TGTGCCACATCGAGGGGGTTGGGCACTGAAGCTTTCTTT. This sequence encodes CATSRGLGTEAFF.

This clone was counted between two and nine times. The J gene is TRBJ2-1, the V gene TRBV7-9; TRBD2 matches at 9 bases. The CDR3 is made up of 16 amino acids. The germline gives CDR1 SEHNR, CDR2 FQNEAQ (reference sequence). Losses at the gene ends were 8 bases for V and 2 bases for J; bases not matched to a gene: 10. The CDR3 spells CASVGSGSSAYNEQFF. CDR3 bases: TGTGCCAGCGTAGGTAGCGGGAGTAGTGCCTACAATGAGCAGTTCTTC.

This clone is a singleton in its sample. The rearrangement uses TRBV27 and TRBJ1-5; 8 positions match TRBD1. Germline trimming cut 5 bases from V and 5 bases from J; bases unmatched to any gene: 2. The CDR3 has 13 residues. Germline CDR1 and CDR2: MNHEY and SMNVEV (reference sequence). The CDR3 nucleotides read TGTGCCAGCAGTCGACAGGGGTATCAGCCCCAGCATTTT. Translated, it gives CASSRQGYQPQHF.

The chain joins TRBV4-3 to TRBJ2-7, with a tentative D call TRBD1 (5 bases). The CDR3 loop spans 13 amino acids. Trimming left V 0 bases short and J 3 bases short, with 6 bases between. Germline CDR1 reads LGHNA; CDR2 reads YSLEER. The DNA of the CDR3 is TGCGCCAGCAGCCAAGATAGGGGCTACGAGCAGTACTTC. It translates to CASSQDRGYEQYF.

V usage is TRBV11-2 and J usage is TRBJ2-1, with 9 bases lining up with TRBD2. Losses at the gene ends were 1 base for V and 1 base for J; bases not matched to a gene: 5. The CDR3 has 17 amino acids. The germline V gene has CDR1 SGHAT and CDR2 FQNNGV. CDR3 nucleotides: TGTGCCAGCAGCTTAGTTGCGGGAGGGCTATCCTACAATGAGCAGTTCTTC. Amino acids: CASSLVAGGLSYNEQFF. Full variable domain (rest looked up from reference TRBV11-2 and TRBJ2-1): EAGVAQSPRYKIIEKRQSVAFWCNPISGHATLYWYQQILGQGPKLLIQFQNNGVVDDSQLPKDRFSAERLKGVDSTLKIQPAKLEDSAVYLCASSLVAGGLSYNEQFFGPGTRLTVL.

The CDR3 region has the DNA TGTGCCTGGAGTGTCGATGTGAACACTGAAGCTTTCTTT. It codes for CAWSVDVNTEAFF. This chain connects TRBV30 to TRBJ1-1; D ambiguous. V was trimmed by 0 bases and J by 0 bases, leaving 5 bases between them. Germline V lookup: CDR1 GTSNPN, CDR2 SVGIG (reference sequence). The CDR3 spans 13 residues.

This chain links TRBV11-2 with TRBJ1-1, with 9 bases that match TRBD1. The CDR3 sequence is 17 residues long. V was clipped by 4 bases and J by 0 bases; unmatched bases: 9. The germline gives CDR1 SGHAT, CDR2 FQNNGV. This chain's CDR3 is CASSSTTGQGMNTEAFF. In nucleotides, the CDR3 is TGTGCCAGCAGCTCGACTACAGGACAGGGGATGAACACTGAAGCTTTCTTT.

In regard to this clone: A read error may account for a junction end that differs from germline. The J gene is TRBJ1-4, the V gene TRBV7-9; no definite D call. From germline, CDR1 is SEHNR and CDR2 FQNEAQ (reference sequence). The CDR3 runs to 15 residues. The CDR3 bases are TGTGCCAGCAGCCTAGCGGGAGCAACTAATGAAAAACTGTTTTTT. It is translated as CASSLAGATNEKLFF.

The CDR3 nucleotides read TGCGCCAGCCGGGACAGTCCCTACGAGCAGTACTTC. Translated, it gives CASRDSPYEQYF. V usage is TRBV23-1 and J usage is TRBJ2-7, with 7 bases aligning to TRBD1. TRBV23-1 is known as an ORF, though its function is uncertain. The CDR3 contains 12 residues. V was pared by 8 bases and J by 2 bases, with 3 bases of the junction left unmatched.

The chain couples TRBV11-3 to TRBJ2-1; D gene uncertain. CDR1 and CDR2 from the germline V gene are SGHNT and YENEEA. This CDR3 has 14 residues. V lost 5 bases and J lost 10, with 18 bases in between. CDR3 residues: CASSKTRSGGEQFF. CDR3 bases: TGTGCCAGCAGCAAAACAAGAAGTGGTGGAGAGCAGTTCTTC.

The J gene is TRBJ1-3, the V gene TRBV6-1; no clear D. Trimming took off 0 bases at V and 0 bases at J, with 6 bases between the two ends. Germline CDR1 and CDR2: MNHNS and SASEGT. The CDR3 is 15 amino acids. The CDR3 is CASSEAIFSGNTIYF. CDR3 nucleotides: TGTGCCAGCAGTGAAGCAATATTCTCTGGAAACACCATATATTTT.